This entry concerns a single T cell receptor (beta chain). This clonotype was recorded at least ten times. No antigen is known for it. Per-base qualities were not stored, and no clone one base away is much larger. V has 6 bases trimmed and J has 2 bases trimmed; junction bases matching no gene number 18. From its cysteine to its phenylalanine, the CDR3 spans 20 amino acids. CDR3 DNA only is kept here, 60 bases in frame from base 1. CDR1 and CDR2 are drawn from the germline V gene (reference sequence): MNHEY, SMNVEV. These data come from a study of glioma-infiltrating T cells (dated by TCRdb to the mid-2010s). Background on the whole study: Glioma tissue, non-neoplastic brain tissue and matched peripheral blood mononuclear cells were used as sources from which TCR alpha- and beta-chain repertoires were sequenced. To measure divergence between tissue and blood T-cell populations, each tissue-infiltrating repertoire was compared with the peripheral blood repertoire of the same patient. The paired cohort was made up of three low-grade glioma patients, seven to nine primary glioblastoma patients and three non-glioma patients who contributed non-neoplastic brain tissue.

The iRepertoire nested amplicon-rescue multiplex PCR (arm-PCR) platform was used to amplify TCR alpha and beta CDR3 regions from RNA. The input for one-step reverse transcription and amplification was about 95-450 ng of either tissue mRNA or PBMC total RNA. Following bead purification, Illumina adapters were added through a secondary multiplex PCR, and the libraries were then gel-purified between 200 and 400 bp. The libraries contained internal 6-nucleotide barcodes that were used for demultiplexing. Sequencing of the libraries was done on an Illumina MiSeq using 2x220 or 2x250 nucleotide paired-end reads. The published analysis was carried out like this. Paired reads were merged using FLASH 1.2.11 and were aligned to the GRCh37 human genome using BWA-MEM, after which TRA and TRB reads were extracted. V and J assignment used an IMGT-derived reference of cassette sequences and CDR3 motifs that included pseudogenes. Reads were translated in three frames, and productive CDR3s were defined as those with a C...FGXG motif and no stop codons. Clonotypes were defined as unique combinations of V-J cassette pair and CDR3 amino acid sequence. Reads were filtered by Hamming distance, thresholded by each sample's sequence error rate in mapped regions. Starting from the raw public reads, TCRdb applied fastp trimming at Q25, assembled clones with MiXCR and retained in-frame beta chains. Entries are consolidated by CDR3 protein sequence, retaining the most common genes and DNA. These V and J calls originate from TCRdb's pipeline instead of the authors' own analysis. The sample records approximately 120,000 distinct CDR3 sequences, approximately 25% of which are singletons. The ten largest account for about 15% of the sample.

The paper's findings and limits, for the study overall: Group comparisons were based on small numbers of patients: three non-neoplastic, three low-grade glioma and several glioblastoma patients. VJ-independent divergence between tissue and blood was found to be below expectation in non-neoplastic patients but above expectation in all gliomas, particularly low-grade gliomas. Tissue and blood shared very few CDR3 sequences, a result attributed to high CDR3 diversity and limited sampling.

The chain is made from TRBV27 and TRBJ2-3; 12 junctional bases match TRBD1. The sequenced sample consisted of glioma tissue, nonneoplastic brain tissue, or PBMCs (not recorded which). This TCR was recovered from a human donor with low-grade glioma or glioblastoma, undergoing nonglioma brain surgery, or in good health (not recorded which). CDR3 sequence: CASSLKWDRGRGGPTDTQYF. The sequenced DNA: TGTGCCAGCAGCCTGAAGTGGGACAGGGGGCGCGGCGGTCCCACAGATACGCAGTATTTT.